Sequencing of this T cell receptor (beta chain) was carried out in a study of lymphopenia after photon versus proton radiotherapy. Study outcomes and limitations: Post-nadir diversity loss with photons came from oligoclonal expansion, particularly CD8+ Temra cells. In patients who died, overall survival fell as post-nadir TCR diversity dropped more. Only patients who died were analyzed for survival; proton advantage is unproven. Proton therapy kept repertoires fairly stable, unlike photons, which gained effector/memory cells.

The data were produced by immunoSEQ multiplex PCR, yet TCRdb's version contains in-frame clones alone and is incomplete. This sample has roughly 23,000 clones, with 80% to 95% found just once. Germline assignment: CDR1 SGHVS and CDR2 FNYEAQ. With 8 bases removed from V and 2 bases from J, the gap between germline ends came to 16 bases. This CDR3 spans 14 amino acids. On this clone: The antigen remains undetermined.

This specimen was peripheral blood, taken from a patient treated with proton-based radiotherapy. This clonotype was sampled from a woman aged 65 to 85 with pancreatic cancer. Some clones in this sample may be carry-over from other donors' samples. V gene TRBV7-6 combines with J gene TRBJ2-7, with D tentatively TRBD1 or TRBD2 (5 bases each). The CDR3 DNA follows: TGTGCCAGCGCCGCCGGGACGGATACCTACGAGCAGTACTTC. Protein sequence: CASAAGTDTYEQYF.